The 2 T cell receptor beta chains below come from one sample, sequenced in a study of memory B cells and T cells in multiple sclerosis. After stimulus-free culture, autoproliferating CFSE-dim and non-proliferating CFSE-high T cells were sequenced separately. Roughly 5x10^7 CFSE-labeled PBMCs were cultured 6 to 7 days unstimulated, then replicate wells were pooled. No antigen has been identified for these receptors. Measured with immunoSEQ multiplex PCR; TCRdb has only the in-frame clones, and not every one. The table has 30,000 to 40,000 clones, 86% seen once; the top ten hold roughly 2.7%. Sequenced sample: PBMCs from blood kept in culture. All receptors derive from a human donor with multiple sclerosis.

The CDR3 reads CASSPRTEAKQYF. The CDR3 DNA sequence: TGTGCCAGCAGTCCCCGGACGGAAGCGAAGCAGTACTTC. J is TRBJ2-7 and V is TRBV27, with D unresolved. The germline CDR1 and CDR2 sequences are MNHEY and SMNVEV (reference sequence). There are 13 residues in the CDR3. Deletions cut 5 bases from V and 8 bases from J, with 16 bases between.

The V and J genes are TRBV19 and TRBJ1-5; D uncertain. The V end was cut by 10 bases, the J end by 2 bases, with 12 bases between. Germline CDR1 and CDR2: LNHDA and SQIVND (reference sequence). The CDR3 is made up of 13 amino acids. The CDR3 DNA sequence: TGTGCCACATCGTGGTCTGGCAATCAGCCCCAGCATTTT. Protein sequence: CATSWSGNQPQHF.